This T cell receptor beta chain was obtained from a study of blood T cell repertoires in COVID-19 (dated by TCRdb to between 2020 and 2021). With regard to the full study: Samples covering the acute and convalescent phases of COVID-19 were provided by collaborators in the United States, Italy and Spain. Samples came from the ongoing ImmuneRACE study (first 160 participants) plus 1,254 subjects from 6 global collaborators. Deeply sampled blood TCRbeta repertoires from subjects exposed to, actively infected with, or recovered from COVID-19 were included in the dataset. The repertoires were released in a freely available public database meant as a resource for research on the immune response to SARS-CoV-2. Where HLA class I and class II types were available, the types were taken from metadata supplied by the sample provider, not from assay-based typing. The material from the prospective study consisted of cDNA or gDNA derived from T cells, B-cell-depleted T cells, or PBMCs. The sample metadata nearly always contained a de-identified subject ID, COVID-19 status, age in years and sex. Overall study outcomes, separate from this receptor: How much clinical and demographic metadata was included differed by source and by participant, and the metadata was provided uncurated.

TCRbeta CDR3 regions were amplified from genomic DNA by means of the immunoSEQ Assay, a bias-controlled multiplex PCR. In the paper's pipeline: The number of nucleated cells in each sample was estimated from the amplification of reference gene primers within the assay. Sequence reads were collapsed and filtered to measure the absolute abundance of every unique TCRbeta CDR3 rearrangement. For each sample, productive Simpson clonality was calculated as the square root of Simpson's diversity index over productive rearrangements. TCRdb took this table from immuneACCESS and kept in-frame rearrangements with V and J called. Such tables lack part of the clones; where checked against another copy, unresolved V genes explain under half of the gap, and the rest is unexplained. The V and J calls and clone size were taken over from that table, and D and trimming were inferred from the DNA. This sample has 100,000 or so clones in its table, and approximately 83% of those were observed once. The top ten constitute around 4.5% of the sample.

The collaborating institutions used their own protocols to collect whole blood in K2EDTA tubes. For TCRbeta analysis, collaborators shipped samples in one of three forms: frozen whole blood, isolated PBMCs, or DNA extracted from either of those sample types. In the case of this clone: Its antigen is still unknown. Per-base qualities were not stored, and no clone one base away is much larger.

Trimming removed 6 bases from V and 0 bases from J, leaving 6 bases between the germline ends. The cysteine opens and the phenylalanine closes a CDR3 of 12 amino acids. The sequence is cut down to CDR3 DNA, 36 bases in frame from base 1. Reading the germline V gene gives CDR1 MNHEY and CDR2 SVGAGI. The TCR was taken from a man aged 45-60 years with acute or convalescent COVID-19. What was sequenced was peripheral blood. The chain is encoded by TRBV6-5 joined to TRBJ2-7; a weak D assignment points to TRBD1 (5 bases agree). The nucleotide sequence reads as follows: TGTGCCAGCAGACAGGACTCCTACGAGCAGTACTTC. It translates to CASRQDSYEQYF.